This TCR beta chain was obtained from a study of blood T cell repertoires in COVID-19. Clones were read by immunoSEQ multiplex PCR, and TCRdb kept only the in-frame ones, dropping some. Here the sample spans roughly 170,000 clones, about 83% being singletons. This clonotype originated in a woman aged 18-35 years who had recovered from COVID-19. The sequenced material came from peripheral blood.

The CDR3: CASSEAHFVLYEQYF. CDR3 coding DNA: TGTGCCAGCAGTGAAGCGCATTTTGTACTCTACGAGCAGTACTTC. The V call is TRBV6-1, the J call TRBJ2-7; D is uncertain. Deletions cut 0 bases from V and 3 bases from J, with 12 bases between. CDR3 length: 15 residues. The germline V gene has CDR1 MNHNS and CDR2 SASEGT.